The table lists the clone carrying this TCR beta chain with a count of one. Its matching antigen is unknown. V shed 4 bases and J shed 4 bases, with 5 bases lying between them. CDR1 is SGDLS, CDR2 YYNGEE, per germline. This CDR3 has 11 amino acids. This record belongs to a study of cytomegalovirus exposure and HLA in healthy donors. The donors gave bone marrow, and they were healthy. The PCR was carried out with 60 Vbeta primers and 13 Jbeta primers. The table came from immunoSEQ multiplex PCR; TCRdb's copy has only in-frame clones and leaves some out. The sample includes 110,000 to 150,000 clones, approximately 68% of them seen just once. Points from the study as a whole: Links to common viral pathogens appeared, in a later analysis, for several of the most significant clusters. For most TCR beta V segments, an earlier analysis put the productive rate at about 90% or about 30% of the time.

The sample was PBMCs. V is TRBV9 and J is TRBJ1-2; no clear D gene. This TCR derives from a man aged 40-55 years in good health and CMV-seronegative. CDR3 protein: CASSLIYGYTF. The CDR3 DNA reads as TGTGCCAGCAGCCTAATCTATGGCTACACCTTC.